This T cell receptor beta chain was profiled in a study of T cell responses to AZD1222 COVID-19 vaccine. Study-wide points: Most donors were white British, females outnumbered males, and clonal diversity was possibly underestimated. Across the whole spike, CD4 TCRs peaked at regions 160-218 and 743-854.

The CDR3 is 13 residues long. Trimming removed 6 bases from V and 0 bases from J, with 10 bases in between. Germline V gives CDR1 SGHDT, CDR2 YYEEEE. Details on this clone: Its antigen is unidentified.

Assay used: immunoSEQ multiplex PCR; TCRdb lists only in-frame clones, some missing. The sample lists 100,000 to 150,000 clones, about 90% occurring once. The receptor comes from an adult in good health. The sequences come from peripheral blood, collected on day 0 of AZD1222 vaccination. The rearrangement joins TRBV5-6 to TRBJ2-7, with D hard to call. CDR3 sequence reads: CASNVVSSYEQYF. In DNA form, the CDR3 reads TGTGCCAGCAACGTGGTAAGCTCCTACGAGCAGTACTTC.